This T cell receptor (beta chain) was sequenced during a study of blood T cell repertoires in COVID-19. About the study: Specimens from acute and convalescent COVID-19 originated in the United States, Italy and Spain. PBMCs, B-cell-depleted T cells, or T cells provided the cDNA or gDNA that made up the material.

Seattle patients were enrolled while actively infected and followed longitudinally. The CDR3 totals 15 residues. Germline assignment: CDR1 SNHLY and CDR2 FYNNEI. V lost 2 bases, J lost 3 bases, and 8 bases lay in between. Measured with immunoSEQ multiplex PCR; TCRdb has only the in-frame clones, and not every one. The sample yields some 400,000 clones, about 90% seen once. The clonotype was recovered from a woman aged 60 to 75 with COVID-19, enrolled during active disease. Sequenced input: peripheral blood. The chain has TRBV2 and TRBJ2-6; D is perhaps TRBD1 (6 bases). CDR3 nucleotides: TGTGCCAGCAGTGAAAGGGGGAGTGGGGCCAACGTCCTGACTTTC. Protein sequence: CASSERGSGANVLTF.